This T cell receptor beta chain was captured in a study of cytomegalovirus exposure and HLA in healthy donors. Notes on the study in general: Among immune exposure information, only CMV serostatus was available. A later analysis showed HLA-associated TCR beta chains outstripping equally common others in clonal expansion. Excluded were some V segments that proved indistinguishable, including TRBV6-2 and TRBV6-3.

In regard to this clone: Its antigen is not known.

The CDR3 sequence is 13 residues long. CDR1 and CDR2 from the germline V gene are SGHAT and FQNNGV. The PCR was carried out with 60 Vbeta primers and 13 Jbeta primers. Measured with immunoSEQ multiplex PCR; TCRdb has only the in-frame clones, and not every one. This table holds roughly 99,000 clones, 77% found once. The TCR originated in a male donor in good health and CMV-seronegative. The sample taken for sequencing was PBMCs. The chain links TRBV11-2 to TRBJ2-5; D possibly corresponds to TRBD2 (6 bases). The J call is doubtful: the DNA matches TRBJ2-7 better. CDR3 protein: CASSLRDFYEQYF. CDR3 bases: TGTGCCAGCAGCCTCCGGGACTTCTACGAGCAGTACTTC.